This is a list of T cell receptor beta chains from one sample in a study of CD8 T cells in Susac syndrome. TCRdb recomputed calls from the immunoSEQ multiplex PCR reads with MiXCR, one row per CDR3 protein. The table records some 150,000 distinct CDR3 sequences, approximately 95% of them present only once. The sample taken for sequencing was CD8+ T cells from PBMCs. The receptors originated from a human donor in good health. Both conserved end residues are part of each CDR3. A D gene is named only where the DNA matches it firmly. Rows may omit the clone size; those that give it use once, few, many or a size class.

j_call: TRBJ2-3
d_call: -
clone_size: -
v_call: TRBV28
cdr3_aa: CASSLSQRTDTQYF
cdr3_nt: TGTGCCAGCAGTTTATCACAGCGTACAGATACGCAGTATTTT

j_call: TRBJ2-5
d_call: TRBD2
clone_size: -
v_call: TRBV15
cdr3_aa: CATSIRLAGSETQYF
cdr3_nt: TGTGCCACCAGCATAAGACTAGCGGGAAGCGAGACCCAGTACTTC

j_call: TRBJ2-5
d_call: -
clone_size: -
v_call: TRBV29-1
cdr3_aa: CSALGLETQYF
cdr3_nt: TGCAGCGCTTTAGGGTTAGAGACCCAGTACTTC

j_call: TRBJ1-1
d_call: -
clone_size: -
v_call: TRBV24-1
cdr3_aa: CATATGHGTEAFF
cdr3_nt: TGTGCCACCGCCACGGGGCACGGCACTGAAGCTTTCTTT

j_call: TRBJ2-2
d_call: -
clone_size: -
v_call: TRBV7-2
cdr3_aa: CASTQTSLGLYTGELFF
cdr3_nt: TGTGCCAGCACTCAAACGTCACTCGGACTCTACACCGGGGAGCTGTTTTTT

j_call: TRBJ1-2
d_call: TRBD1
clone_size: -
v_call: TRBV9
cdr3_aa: CASSVAGGQYGYTF
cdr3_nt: TGTGCCAGCAGCGTAGCTGGGGGACAGTATGGCTACACCTTC

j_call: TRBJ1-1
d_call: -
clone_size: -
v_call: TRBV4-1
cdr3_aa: CASSPPGQGRAEAFF
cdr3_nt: TGCGCCAGCAGCCCCCCGGGGCAGGGTAGGGCTGAAGCTTTCTTT

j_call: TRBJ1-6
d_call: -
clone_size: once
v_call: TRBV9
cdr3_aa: CASSEGSSSYNSPLHF
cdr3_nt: TGTGCCAGCAGCGAGGGGTCGAGCTCCTATAATTCACCCCTCCACTTT

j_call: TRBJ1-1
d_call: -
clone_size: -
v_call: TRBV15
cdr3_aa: CATSRGMNTEAFF
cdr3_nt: TGTGCCACCAGCAGGGGCATGAACACTGAAGCTTTCTTT

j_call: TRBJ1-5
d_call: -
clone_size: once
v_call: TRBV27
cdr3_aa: CASSFQGGQPQHF
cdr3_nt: TGTGCCAGCAGTTTTCAGGGCGGACAGCCCCAGCATTTT

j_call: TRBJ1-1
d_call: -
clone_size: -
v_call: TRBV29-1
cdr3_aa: CSVEVTVSEAFF
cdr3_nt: TGCAGCGTTGAAGTAACAGTGTCTGAAGCTTTCTTT

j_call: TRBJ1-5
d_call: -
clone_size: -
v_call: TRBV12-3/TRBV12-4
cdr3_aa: CASSLDINNQPQHF
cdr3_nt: TGTGCCAGCAGTCTCGACATAAACAATCAGCCCCAGCATTTT

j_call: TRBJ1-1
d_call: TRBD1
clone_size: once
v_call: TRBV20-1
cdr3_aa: CSAIRDRGNTEAFF
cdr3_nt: TGCAGTGCTATCCGGGACAGGGGGAACACTGAAGCTTTCTTT

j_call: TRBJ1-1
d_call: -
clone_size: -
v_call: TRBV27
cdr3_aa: CASRLGGSDTEAFF
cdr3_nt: TGTGCCAGCAGGCTCGGTGGGTCTGACACTGAAGCTTTCTTT

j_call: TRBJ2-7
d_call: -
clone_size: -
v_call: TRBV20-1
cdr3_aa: CSVWGLGLEQYF
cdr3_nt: TGCAGTGTGTGGGGGTTGGGCCTCGAGCAGTACTTC

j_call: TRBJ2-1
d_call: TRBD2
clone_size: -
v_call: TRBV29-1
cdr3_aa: CSVEREGRVSEQFF
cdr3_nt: TGCAGCGTTGAGCGGGAGGGAAGGGTGAGTGAGCAGTTCTTC

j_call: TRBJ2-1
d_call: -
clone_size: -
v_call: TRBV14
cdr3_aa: CASSQDQGMHEQFF
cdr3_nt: TGTGCCAGCAGCCAAGATCAAGGTATGCATGAGCAGTTCTTC

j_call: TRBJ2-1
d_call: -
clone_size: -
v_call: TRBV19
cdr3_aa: CASSRVGGPYNEQFF
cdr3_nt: TGTGCCAGTAGTCGTGTGGGGGGACCCTACAATGAGCAGTTCTTC

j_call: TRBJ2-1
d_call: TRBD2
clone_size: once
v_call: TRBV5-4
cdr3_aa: CASSLLAGGPSNEQFF
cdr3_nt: TGTGCCAGCAGCTTATTAGCGGGAGGTCCTAGCAATGAGCAGTTCTTC

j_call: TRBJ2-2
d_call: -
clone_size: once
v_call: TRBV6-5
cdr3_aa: CASSYLDTGELFF
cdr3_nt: TGTGCCAGCAGTTACCTAGACACCGGGGAGCTGTTTTTT

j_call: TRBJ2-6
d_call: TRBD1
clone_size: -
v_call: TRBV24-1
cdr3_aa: CATSESAGTGMKSSGANVLTF
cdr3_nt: TGTGCCACCAGTGAATCGGCAGGGACAGGGATGAAATCCTCTGGGGCCAACGTCCTGACTTTC

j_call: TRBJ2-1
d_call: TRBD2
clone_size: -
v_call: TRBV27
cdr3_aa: CASNREGSYNEQFF
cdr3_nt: TGTGCCAGCAATCGGGAGGGCTCCTACAATGAGCAGTTCTTC

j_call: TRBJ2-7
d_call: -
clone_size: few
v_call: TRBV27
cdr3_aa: CASGFSYEQYF
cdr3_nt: TGTGCCAGTGGATTTTCCTACGAGCAGTACTTC

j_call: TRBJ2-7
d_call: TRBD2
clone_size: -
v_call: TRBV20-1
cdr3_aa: CSARDWETSIPYEQYF
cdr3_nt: TGCAGTGCTAGAGATTGGGAGACTAGCATCCCCTACGAGCAGTACTTC

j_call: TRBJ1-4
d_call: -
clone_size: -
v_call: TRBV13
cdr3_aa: CASSSTGENNEKLFF
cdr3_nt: TGTGCCAGCAGCTCGACGGGAGAGAATAATGAAAAACTGTTTTTT

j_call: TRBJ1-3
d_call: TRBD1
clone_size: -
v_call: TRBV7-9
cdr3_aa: CASSPGTDSGNTIYF
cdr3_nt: TGTGCCAGCAGCCCCGGGACAGACTCTGGAAACACCATATATTTT

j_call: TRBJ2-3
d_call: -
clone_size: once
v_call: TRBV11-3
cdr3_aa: CASSLDPTDTQYF
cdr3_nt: TGTGCCAGCAGCTTAGATCCCACAGATACGCAGTATTTT

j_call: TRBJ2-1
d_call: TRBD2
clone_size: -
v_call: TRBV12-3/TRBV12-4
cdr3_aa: CATSGRAFYNEQFF
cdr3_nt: TGTGCCACTAGCGGGAGGGCCTTCTACAATGAGCAGTTCTTC